This entry concerns a single TCR beta chain. Antigen: not known. Once sorted, every population was more than 95% pure. This specimen belongs to a study of beta chain features in type 1 diabetes. Across the study: In age, gender and cell yields, patients were similar to healthy donors.

Reverse transcription of all isolated RNA meant that expressed TCRB transcripts were sequenced. Data came from immunoSEQ multiplex PCR; TCRdb stores just in-frame clones and leaves some out. The sample consists of approximately 240,000 clones, 16% of them appearing once. Study-level results: Individuals with type 1 diabetes displayed fewer insertions and more deletions at VDJ junctions. Among patients with Type 1 diabetes, TCRB CDR3s were moderately but significantly shorter in every one of the four CD4+ subsets.

Germline CDR1 and CDR2: KGHSH and LQKENI. Losses at the gene ends were 5 bases for V and 2 bases for J; bases not matched to a gene: 6. CDR3 length equals 15 residues. The TCR comes from a man aged 25 to 40 with type 1 diabetes. The sequencing input was naive CD4+ T cells from blood. The V and J genes are TRBV18 and TRBJ2-3; the match to TRBD1 covers 8 bases. The CDR3 region has the DNA TGTGCCAGCTCAGTGGACAGGGTCTTCACAGATACGCAGTATTTT. It encodes CASSVDRVFTDTQYF.